Below, 20 T cell receptor beta chains from the same sample are listed, as sequenced in a study of CD8 T cells in ankylosing spondylitis. For these TCRs, the target antigens are not known. TCRdb redid the calling of the 5' RACE reads with MiXCR, one entry per CDR3 protein. Of some 220,000 distinct CDR3 sequences listed, 7.3% are singletons. Study-level findings and limits: The study identified a TCR beta motif of under ten highly homologous variants that appeared characteristic of ankylosing spondylitis blood.

The material sequenced was blood, either unsorted or a sorted T cell fraction (not recorded which). The receptors were gathered from a male donor with ankylosing spondylitis.

This clonotype was counted at least ten times. This chain uses TRBV7-2 with TRBJ2-2; 9 bases line up with TRBD1. V trimming: 6 bases; J trimming: 7 bases; junction bases outside the gene matches: 12. In germline, CDR1 is SGHTA, CDR2 FQGNSA. The CDR3 consists of 16 residues. For the CDR3, the DNA is TGTGCCAGCAGGCCGCAAAATACAGGGGGCCACGGGGAGCTGTTTTTT. The encoded protein is CASRPQNTGGHGELFF.

This clonotype came up many times. This chain connects TRBV29-1 to TRBJ2-7, with D perhaps assigned TRBD1 or TRBD2 (6 bases each). The CDR3 consists of 13 residues. Germline V gene sequence: CDR1 SQVTM, CDR2 ANQGSEA. V lost 6 bases and J lost 3, with 15 bases in between. The CDR3 nucleotides read TGCAGCGTCTGGGAGGACAGAATCTACGAGCAGTACTTC. It is translated as CSVWEDRIYEQYF.

The sample holds a few counts of this clonotype. This chain links TRBV6-1 with TRBJ1-1; no definite D call. The V end lost 4 bases, the J end lost 7 bases, and 13 bases lay between the germline ends. The V gene's germline CDR1 is MNHNS and CDR2 SASEGT. This CDR3 region has 13 residues. CDR3 in amino acids: CASSGHRKGEAFF. The CDR3 DNA reads as TGTGCCAGCAGTGGACACCGGAAGGGTGAAGCTTTCTTT.

Many counts were recorded for this clonotype. The V and J genes are TRBV29-1 and TRBJ1-2; the match to TRBD1 covers 7 bases. CDR1 and CDR2 from the germline V gene are SQVTM and ANQGSEA. The V gene end was trimmed by 5 bases and the J gene end by 3 bases; junction bases not matched to a gene: 15. The CDR3 is 16 residues long. CDR3 coding DNA: TGCAGCGTTTGGTCGACAGGGCTAGGGAACGACTATGGCTACACCTTC. Its translation is CSVWSTGLGNDYGYTF.

This chain connects TRBV28 to TRBJ2-1, with 14 bases fitting TRBD2. Trimming removed 6 bases from V and 8 bases from J; junction bases left unmatched: 15. Germline CDR1 reads MDHEN; CDR2 reads SYDVKM. The CDR3 covers 18 residues. This chain's CDR3 is CASSSFGLAGGPSHEQFF. The DNA for the CDR3 is TGTGCCAGCAGCTCCTTTGGACTAGCGGGGGGCCCCTCGCATGAGCAGTTCTTC.

This clonotype came up a few times. The chain links TRBV19 to TRBJ2-7, with D perhaps TRBD1 (6 bases). Germline V lookup: CDR1 LNHDA, CDR2 SQIVND (reference sequence). Trimming removed 1 base from V and 2 bases from J, with 9 bases in between. This CDR3 has 14 amino acids. CDR3 DNA sequence: TGTGCCAGTAGTATAGGGACAGCCGCCTACGAGCAGTACTTC. The encoded protein is CASSIGTAAYEQYF.

This clonotype was observed a few times. The CDR3 nucleotides are TGTGCCAGCAGCTTTTCGGGGCTGAACACTGAAGCTTTCTTT. Translating it yields CASSFSGLNTEAFF. The chain uses TRBV5-8 and TRBJ1-1, with D perhaps TRBD1 (5 bases). Germline V lookup: CDR1 SGHTS, CDR2 YDEGEE. V lost 2 bases to trimming and J lost 0 bases, with 8 bases between them. The CDR3 contains 14 residues.

V usage is TRBV27 and J usage is TRBJ2-1, with TRBD1 matching over 9 bases. Looked up from germline, CDR1 is MNHEY and CDR2 is SMNVEV (reference sequence). Trimming cost V 8 bases and J 7 bases; bases outside gene matches: 9. This CDR3 comprises 14 residues. In DNA form, the CDR3 reads TGTGCCAGCGGACCGGGACAGGGCCAAAATGAGCAGTTCTTC. Translated: CASGPGQGQNEQFF.

The V call is TRBV12-3 or TRBV12-4, the J call TRBJ2-1, with TRBD1 identical over 11 bases. J was trimmed by 8 bases and V by 6 bases; bases with no gene match: 9. The CDR3 has 15 residues. The CDR3 sequence is CASSPEGQGADEQFF. The CDR3, as DNA: TGTGCCAGCAGCCCAGAAGGACAGGGGGCGGATGAGCAGTTCTTC.

The CDR3 sequence is CASSAPGNEAFF. CDR3 sequence (DNA): TGTGCCAGCAGTGCACCGGGAAATGAAGCTTTCTTT. The chain recombines TRBV25-1 with TRBJ1-1; D is unresolved. Trimming removed 4 bases from V and 7 bases from J, with 10 bases in between. Germline CDR1 and CDR2: MGHDK and SYGVNS. This CDR3 has 12 residues.

Many counts were recorded for this clonotype. V is TRBV27 and J is TRBJ2-1, with D uncertain. The CDR3 is 14 amino acids. Germline CDR1 is MNHEY and CDR2 is SMNVEV (reference sequence). V shed 6 bases and J shed 3 bases, with 12 bases lying between them. The CDR3 here is CASSSDLVYNEQFF. The CDR3 coding sequence is TGTGCCAGCAGCTCGGATTTAGTCTACAATGAGCAGTTCTTC.

This clonotype appeared many times. V and J are TRBV27 and TRBJ2-3, with unresolved D. The V gene lost 1 base and the J gene lost 4 bases, with 12 bases spanning the gap. This CDR3 has 15 residues. Germline CDR1 and CDR2: MNHEY and SMNVEV (reference sequence). The CDR3 region is CASSLYRVGADTQYF. CDR3 DNA sequence: TGTGCCAGCAGTTTATATCGCGTGGGCGCAGATACGCAGTATTTT.

This clonotype was seen repeatedly, ten times or more. The genes are TRBV11-2 and TRBJ2-2; D call uncertain. This CDR3 region has 14 residues. Germline V gives CDR1 SGHAT, CDR2 FQNNGV. Trimming removed 2 bases at V and 2 bases at J, with 6 bases between. CDR3 DNA: TGTGCCAGCAGCTTAACCGTAAACACCGGGGAGCTGTTTTTT. Translated, it gives CASSLTVNTGELFF.

This clonotype was observed a few times. V gene TRBV12-3 or TRBV12-4 combines with J gene TRBJ2-1; unclear D gene. The CDR3 runs 10 residues. V was pared by 6 bases and J by 8 bases, with 5 bases between. The CDR3 DNA is TGTGCCAGCAGCGACGATGAGCAGTTCTTC. Its protein is CASSDDEQFF.

The table lists this clonotype with many counts. The chain couples TRBV7-2 to TRBJ2-5; TRBD1 or TRBD2 may be the D gene (5 bases each). The CDR3 is 16 amino acids. CDR1 is SGHTA and CDR2 is FQGNSA in the germline V gene. Between the trimmed V and J ends, which lost 5 bases and 2 bases, there was a span of 18 bases. CDR3 protein: CASSPVRQGVQETQYF. The CDR3 bases are TGTGCCAGCAGCCCAGTACGGCAGGGAGTGCAAGAGACCCAGTACTTC.

This clonotype was seen more than once but under ten times. The chain uses TRBV6-2 or TRBV6-3 and TRBJ2-3; tentative D call: TRBD1 (6 bases). The ends were cut back, 0 bases at V and 2 bases at J, with 15 bases in the middle. This CDR3 spans 17 amino acids. CDR1 is MNHEY, CDR2 SVGEGT, per germline. CDR3 coding DNA: TGTGCCAGCAGTTACTCCCGGACAGTCAGCGCCACAGATACGCAGTATTTT. Protein: CASSYSRTVSATDTQYF.

This clonotype was counted ten times or more. CDR3 nucleotide sequence: TGCAGTGCTAGTAGGCGGCTGAACACTGAAGCTTTCTTT. This gives the protein CSASRRLNTEAFF. V usage is TRBV20-1 and J usage is TRBJ1-1; D remains ambiguous. Trimming took off 3 bases at V and 0 bases at J, with 8 bases between the two ends. The germline V gene has CDR1 DFQATT and CDR2 SNEGSKA (reference sequence). CDR3 length equals 13 residues.

This clonotype was seen more than once but under ten times. The chain recombines TRBV6-2 or TRBV6-3 with TRBJ2-7; D possibly corresponds to TRBD2 (6 bases). This CDR3 is 16 amino acids long. From germline, CDR1 is MNHEY and CDR2 SVGEGT. V was pared by 5 bases and J by 2 bases, with 19 bases between. The CDR3, as DNA: TGTGCCAGCAGTACAACGGGGGTTCTGCTCGCCTACGAGCAGTACTTC. Translated: CASSTTGVLLAYEQYF.

This clonotype was picked up many times. The chain is built from TRBV4-1 and TRBJ2-7, with TRBD2 as a possible D gene (5 bases). Deletions cut 4 bases from V and 0 bases from J, with 16 bases between. From germline, CDR1 is MGHRA and CDR2 YSYEKL. CDR3 length equals 16 residues. The DNA of the CDR3 is TGCGCCAGCAGCCTCCGGGAAGCTCAGAGCTCCTACGAGCAGTACTTC. The encoded protein is CASSLREAQSSYEQYF.

This clonotype was counted ten times or more. V gene TRBV7-6 combines with J gene TRBJ2-3; 7 nucleotides match TRBD1. The CDR3 is 14 residues long. Trimming took 5 bases from V and 3 from J; bases not matched to a gene: 5. Germline CDR1 and CDR2: SGHVS and FNYEAQ. CDR3 sequence reads: CASSGDRDTDTQYF. Here the CDR3 DNA reads TGTGCCAGCAGCGGAGACAGGGATACAGATACGCAGTATTTT.